The source of this T cell receptor beta chain is a study of shared clonotypes between healthy human individuals. Study-level points and caveats: Naive subsets usually exceeded memory subsets in estimated richness. Non-shared clonotypes were found to have lower generation probabilities than the clonotypes that were shared by all four of the sorted-subset donors.

The method was immunoSEQ multiplex PCR; TCRdb's version includes in-frame clones alone and lacks a portion of them. The sample lists under 2.5 million clones, 92% occurring once. V lost 1 base to trimming and J lost 0 bases, with 7 bases between them. Germline loops: CDR1 SGHRS, CDR2 YFSETQ. This CDR3 region has 15 residues. For this clone: The antigen is undetermined.

This receptor was obtained from a man younger than 35 in good health. Some clones in this sample may be carry-over from other donors' samples. Sequenced: naive CD4+ T cells from PBMCs. Subset here: CD45RA+ positively selected. The chain has TRBV5-1 and TRBJ2-2; unclear D gene. The CDR3 sequence: CASSLISTNTGELFF. As DNA, the CDR3 is TGCGCCAGCAGCTTGATCTCAACGAACACCGGGGAGCTGTTTTTT. Combining the CDR3 with reference TRBV5-1 and TRBJ2-2 gives the whole variable domain KAGVTQTPRYLIKTRGQQVTLSCSPISGHRSVSWYQQTPGQGLQFLFEYFSETQRNKGNFPGRFSGRQFSNSRSEMNVSTLELGDSALYLCASSLISTNTGELFFGEGSRLTVL.